This entry lists 9 T cell receptor beta chains sequenced from one sample in a study of cytomegalovirus exposure and HLA in healthy donors. In the PCR, 60 Vbeta and 13 Jbeta primers were used. Sequenced by immunoSEQ multiplex PCR; TCRdb stores in-frame clones only, minus some. The sample has around 120,000 clones; roughly 80% are singletons. The sequenced sample consisted of PBMCs. Receptors originate from a female donor in good health and CMV-seropositive.

The chain recombines TRBV7-3 with TRBJ1-2; TRBD1 aligns across 9 bases. CDR1 is SGHTA, CDR2 FQGTGA, per germline. This CDR3 spans 16 amino acids. With V trimmed by 4 bases and J by 3 bases, 9 bases remained unmatched. CDR3 sequence: CASSYTGTGNYYGYTF. CDR3 DNA sequence: TGTGCCAGCAGCTATACCGGGACAGGGAATTACTATGGCTACACCTTC.

This rearrangement joins TRBV4-1 to TRBJ1-2; D might be TRBD1 (5 bases). CDR1 is MGHRA and CDR2 is YSYEKL in the germline V gene. This CDR3 comprises 14 residues. With 0 bases removed from V and 4 bases from J, the gap between germline ends came to 9 bases. CDR3 sequence reads: CASSQESRGYGYTF. The CDR3 DNA sequence: TGCGCCAGCAGCCAAGAAAGTAGGGGCTATGGCTACACCTTC.

This clone was seen a single time. V gene TRBV5-5 combines with J gene TRBJ1-5; D is perhaps TRBD1 (5 bases). CDR3 length: 15 residues. The germline gives CDR1 SGHKS, CDR2 YYEKEE (reference sequence). With 4 bases removed from V and 1 base from J, the gap between germline ends came to 12 bases. In DNA form, the CDR3 reads TGTGCCAGCAGCCCAGGGTCCATAAGCAATCAGCCCCAGCATTTT. Residues: CASSPGSISNQPQHF.

V usage is TRBV7-2 and J usage is TRBJ1-2; a weak D match, TRBD1 (5 bases). The germline V and J ends were trimmed by 4 bases and 2 bases, with 17 bases remaining between them. CDR3 length: 16 residues. Germline CDR1 is SGHTA and CDR2 is FQGNSA. The CDR3 nucleotides are TGTGCCAGCAGCTCCCAGGGTCTCAACCCAAACTATGGCTACACCTTC. Translated, it gives CASSSQGLNPNYGYTF.

This chain connects TRBV2 to TRBJ2-2; 7 nucleotides line up with TRBD2. V lost 4 bases, J lost 0 bases, and 5 bases stayed unmatched. In germline, CDR1 is SNHLY, CDR2 FYNNEI. The CDR3 runs to 16 residues. The CDR3 is CASSVRLAPNTGELFF. The CDR3 DNA reads as TGTGCCAGCAGTGTTCGACTAGCCCCGAACACCGGGGAGCTGTTTTTT.

The chain recombines TRBV7-2 with TRBJ2-7, with TRBD1 matching 8 bases. J lost 4 bases, V lost 3 bases, and 5 bases had no gene match. Germline values: CDR1 SGHTA, CDR2 FQGNSA. The CDR3 spans 14 residues. The CDR3 DNA reads TGTGCCAGCAGCTTCAATCAGGGGGCGTACGAGCAGTACTTC. Amino acids: CASSFNQGAYEQYF.

The chain couples TRBV5-1 to TRBJ1-5; D ambiguous. CDR3 length equals 13 residues. CDR1 is SGHRS, CDR2 YFSETQ, per germline. The germline V and J ends were trimmed by 4 bases and 6 bases, with 11 bases remaining between them. The CDR3 loop is CASSEVTGQPQHF. CDR3 bases: TGCGCCAGCAGCGAGGTAACGGGTCAGCCCCAGCATTTT.

This clone has just one count. This chain uses TRBV6-1 with TRBJ1-5, with D possibly TRBD1 on 6 matching bases. Germline-derived CDR1 and CDR2 are MNHNS and SASEGT. V was shortened by 1 base and J by 0 bases, with 7 bases between the two germline ends. This CDR3 is built from 15 residues. In nucleotides, the CDR3 is TGTGCCAGCAGTGAAGGGACAGTTAGCAATCAGCCCCAGCATTTT. Translating gives CASSEGTVSNQPQHF.

V usage is TRBV28 and J usage is TRBJ1-2; no reliable D call. V was pared by 6 bases and J by 5 bases, with 16 bases between. The CDR3 spans 14 residues. Germline values: CDR1 MDHEN, CDR2 SYDVKM. CDR3: CASSPAGWSYGYTF. The DNA for the CDR3 is TGTGCCAGCAGCCCGGCGGGTTGGAGTTATGGCTACACCTTC.